The clone carrying this T cell receptor beta chain was counted between two and nine times. This record comes from a study of memory CD4+ T cells and cytomegalovirus serostatus. Single viable CD3+CD4+CD8-CD45RO+ cells were sorted as the memory CD4+ T cells. TCRdb's copy holds only in-frame clones and misses some; the assay was immunoSEQ multiplex PCR. The repertoire holds about 53,000 clones, with about 81% as singletons. Germline V gene data show CDR1 as KGHSH and CDR2 as LQKENI. V was pared by 2 bases and J by 4 bases, with 17 bases of the junction left unmatched. This CDR3 is built from 19 residues.

The receptor comes from an adult in good health and CMV-seronegative. Material: memory CD4+ T cells from blood. The chain recombines TRBV18 with TRBJ1-2, with 9 bases fitting TRBD1. This chain's CDR3 is CASSPRGQGKTTSSYGYTF. CDR3 nucleotides: TGTGCCAGCTCACCAAGGGGACAGGGAAAGACAACCTCGAGCTATGGCTACACCTTC.